This TCR beta chain was sequenced for a study of T cell responses to AZD1222 COVID-19 vaccine. The CDR3 is made up of 17 amino acids. CDR1 is LNHDA, CDR2 SQIVND, per germline (reference sequence). Trimming at V came to 6 bases and at J to 0 bases, leaving 7 bases not matched to a gene. Assay used: immunoSEQ multiplex PCR; TCRdb lists only in-frame clones, some missing. This table holds roughly 21,000 clones, 82% found once. General study points: Repertoire sampling was restricted to post-peak T cell response timepoints. The span of vaccine-associated CD4 TCRs extended across spike, with dominance at 160-218 and 743-854. Donors were chiefly white British, with a greater number of females, and clonal diversity was perhaps underestimated. Increased Spike-specific TCR breadth and depth were observed after two AZD1222 doses.

With regard to this clone: The antigen is not known.

The receptor's source is an adult in good health. The gene calls are TRBV19 and TRBJ2-1, with TRBD2 matching 11 bases. The sequenced sample was peripheral blood, obtained on day 0 of AZD1222 vaccination. Here the CDR3 DNA reads TGTGCCAGTAGCTCGACTAGCGGGAAACACTCCTACAATGAGCAGTTCTTC. This encodes CASSSTSGKHSYNEQFF.